What follows are 12 T cell receptor beta chains derived from one specimen sequenced in a study of Graves' ophthalmopathy and Graves' hyperthyroidism. CDR3 regions of TCR beta were amplified from RNA transcripts. HTBI primers primed a first-round RT-PCR, and a second-round multiplex PCR followed. MiXCR was run by TCRdb on the multiplex PCR reads, yielding one entry per CDR3 protein. The table shows 500,000 to 800,000 distinct CDR3 sequences, with about 40% occurring only once. Material for sequencing was peripheral blood. Receptors were obtained from an adult man with Graves' ophthalmopathy.

The rearrangement joins TRBV12-3 or TRBV12-4 to TRBJ1-2; a possible D gene is TRBD1 (5 bases). Trimming cost V 4 bases and J 4 bases, with 22 bases left between them. CDR3 size: 17 residues. This CDR3 is CASSSSPWGEQTYGYTF. The CDR3 DNA is TGTGCCAGCAGTTCCTCGCCCTGGGGGGAGCAAACCTATGGCTACACCTTC.

This chain links TRBV6-1 with TRBJ2-7; TRBD1 aligns across 10 bases. The junction had 12 bases not matched to a gene; V was cut back by 7 bases and J by 3 bases. This CDR3 region has 16 residues. Per the germline V gene, CDR1 is MNHNS and CDR2 is SASEGT. CDR3 region: CASTRSTGQGNYEQYF. The DNA for the CDR3 is TGTGCCAGCACCAGAAGTACGGGACAGGGGAACTACGAGCAGTACTTC.

Details on this clonotype: Relative to the germline gene, one junction end is altered; a read error may explain this. The chain joins TRBV29-1 to TRBJ1-4, with D possibly being TRBD1 (6 bases). From germline, CDR1 is SQVTM and CDR2 ANQGSEA. The CDR3 is 8 residues long. CDR3 in DNA: TGCAGCGTCCAAAGAGGGGGTTTT. Protein: CSVQRGGF. Full variable domain (outside the CDR3, taken from reference TRBV29-1 and TRBJ1-4): SAVISQKPSRDICQRGTSLTIQCQVDSQVTMMFWYRQQPGQSLTLIATANQGSEATYESGFVIDKFPISRPNLTFSTLTVSNMSPEDSSIYLCSVQRGGFGSGTQLSVL.

This clonotype was detected many times. The V and J genes are TRBV6-5 and TRBJ1-6; no firm D call. The V and J ends lost 7 bases and 10 bases respectively, with 20 bases between them. This CDR3 region has 15 residues. The germline CDR1 and CDR2 sequences are MNHEY and SVGAGI. In DNA form, the CDR3 reads TGTGCCAGCACTGACTCGTGGACCTTACAATCACCCCTCCACTTT. This sequence encodes CASTDSWTLQSPLHF.

In the case of this clonotype: A read error may account for a junction end that differs from germline. This rearrangement joins TRBV10-3 to TRBJ2-2; D gene uncertain. Germline CDR1 reads ENHRY; CDR2 reads SYGVKD. This CDR3 region has 15 residues. CDR3 amino acids: CASSEMRQASGELFF. DNA for the CDR3: TGTGCCAGCAGTGAAATGCGGCAAGCGTCCGGGGAGCTGTTTTTT.

This clonotype appeared many times. The J gene is TRBJ2-3, the V gene TRBV29-1; maybe TRBD2 (6 bases). The CDR3 runs to 13 residues. Germline CDR1 is SQVTM and CDR2 is ANQGSEA. V was pared by 3 bases and J by 1 base, with 8 bases between. CDR3 sequence (DNA): TGCAGCGTTGAGCGGGGCGGCACAGATACGCAGTATTTT. Its translation is CSVERGGTDTQYF.

The rearrangement uses TRBV11-1 and TRBJ1-6; 9 bases agree with TRBD1. The CDR3 extends over 17 amino acids. The germline V gene has CDR1 SGHAT and CDR2 FQDESV (reference sequence). Germline trimming cut 4 bases from V and 7 bases from J; bases unmatched to any gene: 11. CDR3: CASSSLHRGRGNSPLHF. The CDR3 coding sequence is TGTGCCAGCAGCTCTCTCCACAGGGGGCGGGGGAATTCACCCCTCCACTTT.

This clonotype was recorded at least ten times. The chain combines TRBV19 with TRBJ2-2; weak D call: TRBD1 (5 bases). The germline V gene has CDR1 LNHDA and CDR2 SQIVND (reference sequence). Trimming left V 7 bases short and J 0 bases short, with 12 bases between. The CDR3 extends over 15 amino acids. CDR3 nucleotides: TGTGCCAGTACTAGACAGAACACGAACACCGGGGAGCTGTTTTTT. This encodes CASTRQNTNTGELFF.

The sample holds one count of this clonotype. The V and J genes are TRBV29-1 and TRBJ1-1; perhaps TRBD1 as D (6 bases). The length of the CDR3 is 12 residues. The V end lost 2 bases, the J end lost 8 bases, and 12 bases lay between the germline ends. From germline, CDR1 is SQVTM and CDR2 ANQGSEA. CDR3 protein: CSVETSGTEAFF. The CDR3 DNA reads as TGCAGCGTTGAAACTAGCGGGACAGAAGCTTTCTTT.

Only one count was recorded for this clonotype. An end of the junction does not agree with germline; a read error may underlie this. This sequence joins TRBV12-3 or TRBV12-4 and TRBJ1-1; D remains ambiguous. There are 14 residues in the CDR3. This chain's CDR3 is CTSSPESGWTEAFF. The CDR3 DNA reads as TGTACCAGCAGTCCTGAGTCAGGTTGGACTGAAGCTTTCTTT.

This clonotype was found once. V and J are TRBV12-3 or TRBV12-4 and TRBJ1-6; TRBD1 agrees at 7 bases. V shed 3 bases, J shed 7 bases, and the junction held 3 bases outside the gene matches. This CDR3 region has 14 residues. The DNA for the CDR3 is TGTGCCAGCAGTTTGGACAGGACCAATTCACCCCTCCACTTT. It translates to CASSLDRTNSPLHF.

This clonotype appeared a few times. This chain links TRBV29-1 with TRBJ2-2, with D possibly being TRBD2 (5 bases). Germline loops: CDR1 SQVTM, CDR2 ANQGSEA. V shed 4 bases and J shed 2 bases, with 11 bases lying between them. The CDR3 sequence is 14 residues long. The CDR3 sequence: CSVGGLTNTGELFF. In DNA, the CDR3 is TGCAGCGTTGGAGGGCTAACCAACACCGGGGAGCTGTTTTTT.